The clone carrying this T cell receptor beta chain showed up many times. What it recognizes is unknown. V lost 2 bases and J lost 4, with 5 bases in between. Germline V gives CDR1 SEHNR, CDR2 FQNEAQ (reference sequence). The CDR3 sequence is 12 residues long. TCRdb re-derived calls from the 5' RACE reads in MiXCR, one entry per CDR3 protein. Of some 270,000 distinct CDR3 sequences listed, approximately 8.6% are singletons. This sample is part of a study of identical twins. Study conclusions and caveats: Out-of-frame alpha sequences shared by twins showed excess low generation probability. Partial confounding of zero-insertion analyses by invariant MAIT and iNKT cells was possible.

The sample was also linked to a second study, of yellow fever vaccine responses in identical twins. That report adds: Reportedly, twins showed a vaccine T cell response that looked partly convergent and partly personalized.

The chain links TRBV7-9 to TRBJ1-2; no reliable D call. The clonotype comes from a woman aged 18 to 35 in good health. The specimen sequenced was CD8+ T cells sorted from blood. CDR3 protein: CASSLRVYGYTF. The DNA for the CDR3 is TGTGCCAGCAGCTTAAGGGTCTATGGCTACACCTTC.